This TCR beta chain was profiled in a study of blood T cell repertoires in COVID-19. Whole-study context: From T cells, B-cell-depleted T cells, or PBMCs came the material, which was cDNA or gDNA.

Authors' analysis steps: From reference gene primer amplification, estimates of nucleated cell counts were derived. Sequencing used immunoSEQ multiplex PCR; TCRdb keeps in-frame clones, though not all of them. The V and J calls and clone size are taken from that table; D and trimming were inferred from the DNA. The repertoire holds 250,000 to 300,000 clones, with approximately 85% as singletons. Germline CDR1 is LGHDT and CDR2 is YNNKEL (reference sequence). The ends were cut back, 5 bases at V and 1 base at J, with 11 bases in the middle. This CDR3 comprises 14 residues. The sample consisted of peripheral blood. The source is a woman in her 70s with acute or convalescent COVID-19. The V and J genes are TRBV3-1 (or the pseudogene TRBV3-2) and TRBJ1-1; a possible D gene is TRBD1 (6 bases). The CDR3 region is CASSWTEANTEAFF. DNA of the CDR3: TGTGCCAGCAGCTGGACAGAGGCGAACACTGAAGCTTTCTTT.